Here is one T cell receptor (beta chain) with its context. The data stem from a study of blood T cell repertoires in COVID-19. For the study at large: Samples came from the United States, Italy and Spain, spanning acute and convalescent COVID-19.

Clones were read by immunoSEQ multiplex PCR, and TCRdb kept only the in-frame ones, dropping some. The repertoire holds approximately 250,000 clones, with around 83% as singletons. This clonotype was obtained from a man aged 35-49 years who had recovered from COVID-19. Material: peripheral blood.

The CDR3 bases are TGTGCCAGCAGGGAGGACAGCGGCACAGATACGCAGTATTTT. This sequence encodes CASREDSGTDTQYF. The rearrangement uses TRBV9 and TRBJ2-3, with D maybe TRBD1 (6 bases). The length of the CDR3 is 14 residues. CDR1 is SGDLS, CDR2 YYNGEE, per germline. The V gene lost 5 bases and the J gene lost 1 base, with 11 bases spanning the gap.